Below, 10 T cell receptor beta chains from the same sample are listed, as sequenced in a study of T cell repertoires and leukemia-associated antigens. Their antigens remain unidentified. TCRdb independently ran MiXCR on the 5' RACE reads; one entry per CDR3 protein. The data hold 13,000 to 15,000 distinct CDR3 sequences, with 30% to 40% observed a single time. Sample: CD3+ T cells sorted from blood and cultured. These receptors originate from a female donor in good health.

Concerning this clonotype: The CDR3 does not close with the conserved phenylalanine or tryptophan, likely indicating a read error. The J gene is TRBJ2-3, the V gene TRBV15; no firm D call. Per the germline V gene, CDR1 is LNHNV and CDR2 is YYDKDF (reference sequence). The CDR3 has 15 amino acids. CDR3 DNA: TGCGCCACCAGCAGAGGCCCCAGTTTCACAGATACGCAGTATCTT. This sequence encodes CATSRGPSFTDTQYL.

Regarding this clonotype: This clone may be a read error of a much larger clone one base away. Given the absence of the conserved phenylalanine or tryptophan at the CDR3 end, a read error is likely. The limits of the CDR3 on the DNA are not certain, so only TCRdb's listed CDR3 is given. The chain joins TRBV21-1 to TRBJ2-5; the D call in the table, TRBD2, was not verified against the DNA. TRBV21-1 is labeled a pseudogene. The CDR3 is 15 residues long, ends included. The CDR3 sequence: CASSKGLAGGETQYL.

Notes on this clonotype: A junction end diverges from the germline sequence, so it may reflect a read error. J is TRBJ2-3 and V is TRBV9, with TRBD1 as a possible D gene (6 bases). CDR3 size: 15 residues. CDR1 is SGDLS, CDR2 YYNGEE, per germline. The CDR3: CASSATGGNTGTQYF. CDR3 DNA: TGTGCCAGCAGCGCAACTGGGGGCAACACAGGTACGCAGTATTTT.

The genes are TRBV5-1 and TRBJ2-5; D remains unclear. CDR1 and CDR2 from the germline V gene are SGHRS and YFSETQ. Trimming pared 1 base from V and 2 bases from J, leaving 15 bases between. CDR3 length equals 16 residues. CDR3 region: CASSLFRPETQETQYF. CDR3 sequence (DNA): TGCGCCAGCAGCTTGTTTCGGCCCGAGACGCAAGAGACCCAGTACTTC.

This clonotype is classed as medium-sized. J is TRBJ2-3 and V is TRBV20-1, with 9 bases that match TRBD1. The J segment lost 2 bases and the V segment lost 3 bases, leaving 3 bases of the junction unmatched. The CDR3 consists of 14 residues. Germline V gene sequence: CDR1 DFQATT, CDR2 SNEGSKA (reference sequence). The CDR3 region is CSASRDRDTDTQYF. The CDR3 bases are TGCAGTGCTAGCCGGGACAGGGACACAGATACGCAGTATTTT.

Within the sample, this clonotype is medium-sized. The J gene is TRBJ1-2, the V gene TRBV24-1; D unresolved. This CDR3 is 14 amino acids long. Trimming cost V 4 bases and J 2 bases, with 10 bases left between them. Germline CDR1 KGHDR, CDR2 SFDVKD. The CDR3 DNA sequence: TGTGCCACCAGTGACAAAAAAATCAACTATGGCTACACCTTC. Translated: CATSDKKINYGYTF.

Relative to its sample, this clonotype is medium-sized. The V call is TRBV7-3, the J call TRBJ2-1; TRBD2 aligns across 11 bases. V was pared by 2 bases and J by 6 bases, with 12 bases of the junction left unmatched. The CDR3 runs 18 residues. Germline V gene data show CDR1 as SGHTA and CDR2 as FQGTGA. The CDR3 DNA follows: TGTGCCAGCAGCTTACGCCCCCAACTAGCGGGAGCCGTCAATGAGCAGTTCTTC. Its translation is CASSLRPQLAGAVNEQFF.

Relative to its sample, this clonotype is medium-sized (0.01 to 0.1%). The chain uses TRBV5-5 and TRBJ1-1; D is ambiguous. V was cut by 4 bases and J by 5 bases, with 15 bases left in between. CDR3 length: 14 amino acids. CDR1 is SGHKS and CDR2 is YYEKEE in the germline V gene (reference sequence). The CDR3 loop reads CASSPREEFTEAFF. As DNA, the CDR3 is TGTGCCAGCAGCCCCCGGGAGGAGTTTACTGAAGCTTTCTTT.

Relative to its sample, this clonotype is medium-sized. V is TRBV9 and J is TRBJ2-7; D assignment may be TRBD1 or TRBD2 (5 bases each). CDR1 SGDLS and CDR2 YYNGEE come from the germline V gene. The ends were cut back, 0 bases at V and 3 bases at J, with 13 bases in the middle. The CDR3 totals 15 residues. Here the CDR3 reads CASSVAAWDHYEQYF. The DNA of the CDR3 is TGTGCCAGCAGCGTAGCGGCCTGGGACCACTACGAGCAGTACTTC.

About this clonotype: The CDR3 does not close with the conserved phenylalanine or tryptophan, likely indicating a read error. This chain links TRBV9 with TRBJ2-7; TRBD2 matches at 9 bases. With the DNA end fitting TRBJ2-1 better, the J assignment may be wrong. The CDR3 spans 15 residues. The germline gives CDR1 SGDLS, CDR2 YYNGEE. The CDR3 DNA reads as TGTGCCAGCAGCGCCGTAGCGGGAGTGACCGACGAGCAGTTCTCC. This sequence encodes CASSAVAGVTDEQFS.